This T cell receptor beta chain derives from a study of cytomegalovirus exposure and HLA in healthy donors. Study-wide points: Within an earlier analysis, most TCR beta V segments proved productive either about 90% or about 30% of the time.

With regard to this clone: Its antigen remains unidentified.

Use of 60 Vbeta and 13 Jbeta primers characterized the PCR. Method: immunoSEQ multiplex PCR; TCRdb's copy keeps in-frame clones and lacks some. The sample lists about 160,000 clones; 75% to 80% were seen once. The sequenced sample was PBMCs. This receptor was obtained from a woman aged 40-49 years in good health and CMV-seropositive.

CDR3 DNA: TGTGCCAGCTCACCACCGTACAGGGACGAGCAGTACTTC. It is translated as CASSPPYRDEQYF. This chain connects TRBV18 to TRBJ2-7, with TRBD1 as a possible D gene (6 bases). The V end was cut by 0 bases, the J end by 5 bases, with 8 bases between. The CDR3 loop spans 13 amino acids. CDR1 is KGHSH, CDR2 LQKENI, per germline.